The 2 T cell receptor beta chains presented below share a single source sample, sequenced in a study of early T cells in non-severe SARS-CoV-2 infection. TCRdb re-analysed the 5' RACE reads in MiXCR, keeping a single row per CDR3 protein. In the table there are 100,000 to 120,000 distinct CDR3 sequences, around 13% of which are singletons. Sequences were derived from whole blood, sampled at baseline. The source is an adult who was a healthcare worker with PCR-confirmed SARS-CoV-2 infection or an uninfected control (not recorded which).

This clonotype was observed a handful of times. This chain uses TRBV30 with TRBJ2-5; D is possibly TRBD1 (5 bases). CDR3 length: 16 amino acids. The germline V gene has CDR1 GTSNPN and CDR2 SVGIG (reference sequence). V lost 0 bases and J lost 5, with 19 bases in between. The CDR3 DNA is TGTGCCTGGAGTGTAAGGGGAAGGGCGACCAGGGAGACCCAGTACTTC. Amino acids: CAWSVRGRATRETQYF.

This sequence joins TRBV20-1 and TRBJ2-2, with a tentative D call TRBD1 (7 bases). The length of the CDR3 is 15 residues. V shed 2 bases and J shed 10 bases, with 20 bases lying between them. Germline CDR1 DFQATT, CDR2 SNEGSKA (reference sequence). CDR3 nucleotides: TGCAGTGCTAGATACCGGACAGGTGTAGCGGCGGAGCTGTTTTTT. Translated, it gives CSARYRTGVAAELFF.